Below, 29 T cell receptor beta chains from the same sample are listed, as sequenced in a study of T cells in Graves' hyperthyroidism and ophthalmopathy. RNA transcripts served as the template for amplifying TCR beta CDR3 regions. The HTBI primer set drove a first-round RT-PCR of the TCR CDR3. From the multiplex PCR reads, TCRdb called clonotypes with MiXCR, one entry per CDR3 protein. The sample records over 500,000 distinct CDR3 sequences, roughly 15% being singletons. Source material: blood. These receptor sequences come from a woman between 40 and 50 years old with Graves' hyperthyroidism.

This clonotype was counted at least ten times. V is TRBV6-1 and J is TRBJ1-2; TRBD1 matches at 7 bases. CDR1 is MNHNS and CDR2 is SASEGT in the germline V gene. Trimming took 6 bases from V and 4 from J; bases not matched to a gene: 5. CDR3 length: 13 residues. CDR3: CASSPGGPYGYTF. The CDR3 DNA reads TGTGCCAGCAGCCCAGGGGGACCCTATGGCTACACCTTC.

This clonotype has a handful of counts. The chain joins TRBV7-2 to TRBJ2-1, with 11 bases that match TRBD2. The length of the CDR3 is 15 residues. Germline V gene data show CDR1 as SGHTA and CDR2 as FQGNSA. With 5 bases clipped from V and 9 bases from J, the junction kept 9 bases outside the gene matches. The CDR3 loop reads CASSATSGTLGEQFF. The CDR3 DNA reads as TGTGCCAGCAGCGCGACTAGCGGGACCCTCGGTGAGCAGTTCTTC.

V gene TRBV19 combines with J gene TRBJ1-1; D is possibly TRBD1 (5 bases). The CDR3 has 15 residues. Looked up from germline, CDR1 is LNHDA and CDR2 is SQIVND (reference sequence). V lost 6 bases and J 4 bases, leaving 18 bases between the germline ends. As DNA, the CDR3 is TGTGCCAGTAGACGCGGCGGCCAGGGAGGCACTGAAGCTTTCTTT. The encoded protein is CASRRGGQGGTEAFF.

This clonotype was picked up many times. The chain employs TRBV6-1 and TRBJ1-1; no definite D call. The CDR3 sequence is 14 residues long. V was pared by 6 bases and J by 0 bases, with 11 bases between. Per germline, CDR1 MNHNS and CDR2 SASEGT. The CDR3 loop reads CASRQELMNTEAFF. CDR3 nucleotide sequence: TGTGCCAGCAGGCAGGAGCTGATGAACACTGAAGCTTTCTTT.

This clonotype was counted at least ten times. In DNA form, the CDR3 reads TGTGCCAGCAGTGAATTTCCGGGGGGCGGCAATCAGCCCCAGCATTTT. Encoded protein: CASSEFPGGGNQPQHF. V gene TRBV6-1 combines with J gene TRBJ1-5; D is perhaps TRBD1 (6 bases). In germline, CDR1 is MNHNS, CDR2 SASEGT. Trimming removed 2 bases from V and 2 bases from J, with 13 bases in between. The CDR3 spans 16 residues.

The chain links TRBV30 to TRBJ2-3; tentative D call: TRBD1 (5 bases). The CDR3 consists of 13 residues. The ends were cut back, 7 bases at V and 6 bases at J, with 17 bases in the middle. CDR1 is GTSNPN, CDR2 SVGIG, per germline (reference sequence). The CDR3 DNA sequence: TGTGCCTATTCTCAGGGAATGAGGGATACGCAGTATTTT. Protein product: CAYSQGMRDTQYF.

As to this clonotype: One end of the junction is discordant with germline, which a read error may explain. This chain connects TRBV27 to TRBJ1-6; tentatively, D is TRBD1 (5 bases). The CDR3 sequence is 17 residues long. Germline CDR1 and CDR2: MNHEY and SMNVEV (reference sequence). The CDR3 coding sequence is TGTGCCGGCAGTTTAATTGGGGGACCCGGAGTAAATTCACCCCTCCACTTT. Its protein is CAGSLIGGPGVNSPLHF.

This clonotype was detected a few times. The genes are TRBV15 and TRBJ2-1, with TRBD2 as a possible D gene (6 bases). V was trimmed by 0 bases and J by 0 bases, leaving 18 bases between them. This CDR3 region has 19 residues. Looked up from germline, CDR1 is LNHNV and CDR2 is YYDKDF (reference sequence). The CDR3 here is CATSRDGASATSSYNEQFF. The CDR3 DNA is TGTGCCACCAGCAGAGATGGGGCTAGCGCGACGAGCTCCTACAATGAGCAGTTCTTC.

The chain is built from TRBV6-5 and TRBJ2-1; 9 nucleotides line up with TRBD1. This CDR3 is built from 16 residues. Germline V lookup: CDR1 MNHEY, CDR2 SVGAGI. Germline trimming cut 0 bases from V and 5 bases from J; bases unmatched to any gene: 5. DNA of the CDR3: TGTGCCAGCAGTTACTCGATTGGACAGGGGAACAATGAGCAGTTCTTC. Translation: CASSYSIGQGNNEQFF.

In its sample, this clonotype was seen many times. The chain carries TRBV11-2 and TRBJ2-7; 10 bases line up with TRBD1. The J segment lost 7 bases and the V segment lost 0 bases, leaving 6 bases of the junction unmatched. Germline V gene data show CDR1 as SGHAT and CDR2 as FQNNGV. The CDR3 spans 15 residues. This chain's CDR3 is CASSLDRTGGGEQYF. The CDR3 nucleotides read TGTGCCAGCAGCTTAGATCGGACAGGGGGTGGTGAGCAGTACTTC.

This rearrangement joins TRBV7-2 to TRBJ1-6; D ambiguous. Trimming took 3 bases from V and 7 from J, leaving 10 bases between them. The germline gives CDR1 SGHTA, CDR2 FQGNSA. This CDR3 is 14 amino acids long. DNA of the CDR3: TGTGCCAGCAGCTTGGTTTCTGGGAATTCACCCCTCCACTTT. It encodes CASSLVSGNSPLHF.

Ten or more counts support this clonotype. This sequence joins TRBV7-3 and TRBJ1-1, with 8 bases matching TRBD1. J was trimmed by 2 bases and V by 4 bases; bases with no gene match: 3. The CDR3 loop spans 14 amino acids. Germline V gives CDR1 SGHTA, CDR2 FQGTGA. The CDR3 protein is CASSSGQDNTEAFF. The CDR3 nucleotides are TGTGCCAGCAGCTCGGGACAGGACAACACTGAAGCTTTCTTT.

This clonotype was recorded many times. The rearrangement links TRBV20-1 to TRBJ2-2; D gene ambiguous. The CDR3 consists of 15 residues. CDR1 DFQATT and CDR2 SNEGSKA come from the germline V gene (reference sequence). V dropped 2 bases and J dropped 2 bases, with 12 bases sitting between them. The CDR3 DNA sequence: TGCAGTGCTAGACCCTCGGGCCAAAACACCGGGGAGCTGTTTTTT. Translation gives CSARPSGQNTGELFF.

This clonotype was counted between two and nine times. V and J are TRBV30 and TRBJ2-7; no definite D call. Between the trimmed V and J ends, which lost 2 bases and 3 bases, there was a span of 5 bases. In germline, CDR1 is GTSNPN, CDR2 SVGIG (reference sequence). CDR3 size: 11 residues. In DNA, the CDR3 is TGTGCCTGGAGTCGTAGCTACGAGCAGTACTTC. Encoded protein: CAWSRSYEQYF.

CDR3 in amino acids: CASSPGELGAPTQYF. The CDR3 DNA follows: TGTGCCAGTAGTCCCGGGGAATTGGGGGCCCCGACGCAGTATTTT. The chain uses TRBV7-3 and TRBJ2-3; D possibly corresponds to TRBD1 (6 bases). Germline V CDR1 and CDR2: SGHTA, FQGTGA. The CDR3 loop spans 15 amino acids. V lost 9 bases and J lost 9, with 25 bases in between.

J is TRBJ1-2 and V is TRBV7-9; possibly TRBD1 for D (5 bases). CDR3 length: 14 amino acids. V lost 3 bases, J lost 9 bases, and 17 bases lay in between. Germline CDR1 reads SEHNR; CDR2 reads FQNEAQ (reference sequence). The CDR3 sequence: CASSFILGTSSYTF. CDR3 bases: TGTGCCAGCAGCTTTATTTTGGGGACCAGTAGCTACACCTTC.

This clonotype was recorded at least ten times. This chain uses TRBV20-1 with TRBJ2-1, with 7 bases that match TRBD1. The CDR3 totals 13 residues. Germline assignment: CDR1 DFQATT and CDR2 SNEGSKA (reference sequence). V was pared by 5 bases and J by 6 bases, with 7 bases of the junction left unmatched. The CDR3 sequence is CSAQLRGRNEQFF. The CDR3 nucleotides read TGCAGTGCTCAACTAAGGGGGCGCAATGAGCAGTTCTTC.

The V call is TRBV18, the J call TRBJ2-7, with 8 nucleotides matching TRBD1. Germline CDR1 is KGHSH and CDR2 is LQKENI. J gave up 9 bases and V 6 bases, and 10 bases lay outside the gene matches. This CDR3 has 13 amino acids. The CDR3 nucleotides read TGTGCCAGCTCCCCCGGGACAGGAAAGGGGCAGTACTTC. It encodes CASSPGTGKGQYF.

This clonotype was picked up many times. This rearrangement joins TRBV11-2 to TRBJ2-2; 12 bases fit TRBD2. Germline assignment: CDR1 SGHAT and CDR2 FQNNGV. Losses at the gene ends were 5 bases for V and 3 bases for J; bases not matched to a gene: 13. The CDR3 is made up of 19 amino acids. CDR3 bases: TGTGCCAGCAGCCTAAAAGTCCCGGGACTAGCGGGCTACACCGGGGAGCTGTTTTTT. Translated: CASSLKVPGLAGYTGELFF.

This clonotype was counted many times. The J gene is TRBJ2-3, the V gene TRBV29-1, with 8 nucleotides matching TRBD2. Trimming took 1 base from V and 4 from J; bases not matched to a gene: 7. Germline V CDR1 and CDR2: SQVTM, ANQGSEA. CDR3 length: 15 residues. The CDR3 sequence: CSVEGYSGNPDTQYF. The CDR3 nucleotides are TGCAGCGTTGAAGGGTATAGCGGGAACCCAGATACGCAGTATTTT.

The table lists this clonotype with many counts. The chain links TRBV2 to TRBJ2-2; D is undetermined. Germline loops: CDR1 SNHLY, CDR2 FYNNEI. This CDR3 region has 13 residues. Trimming took off 7 bases at V and 4 bases at J, with 10 bases between the two ends. The CDR3 sequence: CASTDGRTGELFF. The CDR3 DNA is TGTGCCAGCACGGACGGTCGCACCGGGGAGCTGTTTTTT.

This clonotype was seen ten or more times. The chain links TRBV29-1 to TRBJ2-1; D is unresolved. Looked up from germline, CDR1 is SQVTM and CDR2 is ANQGSEA. V dropped 4 bases and J dropped 6 bases, with 10 bases sitting between them. The CDR3 has 12 residues. CDR3 in DNA: TGCAGCGTTGGCAGGTTAGGCAATGAGCAGTTCTTC. Its translation is CSVGRLGNEQFF.

The chain recombines TRBV9 with TRBJ1-6; possibly TRBD1 for D (5 bases). V lost 2 bases to trimming and J lost 8 bases, with 14 bases between them. This CDR3 has 15 residues. Per germline, CDR1 SGDLS and CDR2 YYNGEE. CDR3 bases: TGTGCCAGCAGCGTCCGGGACCGACCATATTCACCCCTCCACTTT. Its protein product is CASSVRDRPYSPLHF.

This clonotype was observed a few times. The chain links TRBV30 to TRBJ1-1; 8 nucleotides match TRBD1. CDR1 and CDR2 from the germline V gene are GTSNPN and SVGIG (reference sequence). This CDR3 spans 14 amino acids. The V and J ends lost 4 bases and 7 bases, in that order; junction bases with no gene match: 11. CDR3 bases: TGTGCCTGGATAGCCGACAGGGGAGGTGGTGAAGCTTTCTTT. It translates to CAWIADRGGGEAFF.

This clonotype was recorded at least ten times. This rearrangement joins TRBV12-3 or TRBV12-4 to TRBJ1-1; D possibly corresponds to TRBD1 (6 bases). This CDR3 contains 14 residues. Trimming removed 8 bases at V and 4 bases at J, with 17 bases between. CDR3 loop: CASCPGGGGTEAFF. In DNA form, the CDR3 reads TGTGCCAGCTGCCCGGGGGGCGGAGGCACTGAAGCTTTCTTT.

This clonotype appeared many times. J is TRBJ1-1 and V is TRBV6-1; 7 nucleotides line up with TRBD1. The CDR3 runs to 14 residues. The J segment lost 7 bases and the V segment lost 2 bases, leaving 7 bases of the junction unmatched. CDR1 and CDR2 (germline): MNHNS, SASEGT. For the CDR3, the DNA is TGTGCCAGCAGTGAAAATGGGGACAGCCGTGAAGCTTTCTTT. As protein: CASSENGDSREAFF.

This clonotype was counted at least ten times. The chain combines TRBV30 with TRBJ2-7, with no clear D. The germline V gene encodes CDR1 GTSNPN and CDR2 SVGIG (reference sequence). The V end lost 1 base, the J end lost 6 bases, and 7 bases lay between the germline ends. The CDR3 sequence is 11 residues long. As DNA, the CDR3 is TGTGCCTGGAGTGGTTCCGGCGAGCAGTACTTC. Translating gives CAWSGSGEQYF.

This clonotype was found a few times. The chain joins TRBV7-8 to TRBJ2-7; the match to TRBD2 covers 7 bases. This CDR3 is built from 17 residues. The junction had 10 bases not matched to a gene; V was cut back by 2 bases and J by 0 bases. Germline V gives CDR1 SGHVS, CDR2 FQNEAQ. The DNA of the CDR3 is TGTGCCAGCAGCTTATATGGGGGAGGGACTTTCTCCTACGAGCAGTACTTC. Translated, it gives CASSLYGGGTFSYEQYF.

This clonotype was seen at least ten times. The V call is TRBV27, the J call TRBJ1-1; possible D gene TRBD1, 5 bases. V was trimmed by 6 bases and J by 4 bases, leaving 18 bases between them. Per germline, CDR1 MNHEY and CDR2 SMNVEV (reference sequence). The CDR3 consists of 15 residues. CDR3 DNA: TGTGCCAGCAGGCCCGAATACAGGACCCGCACTGAAGCTTTCTTT. Protein sequence: CASRPEYRTRTEAFF.